What follows are 21 T cell receptor beta chains derived from one specimen sequenced in a study of regulatory T cells in long-lasting Graves disease. The time point denotes: newly diagnosed GD, antithyroid drugs for less than 3 months. TCR sequences were obtained from RNA taken from PBMCs. Libraries of TCR beta came from iRepertoire HTBI primers plus Arm-PCR of CDR3 regions. In TCRdb, the multiplex PCR reads were re-called with MiXCR into one record per CDR3 protein. The sample lists 500,000 or so distinct CDR3 sequences, 15% to 20% occurring once. The same data also contributed to another study, on T cells in Graves' hyperthyroidism and ophthalmopathy.

The sample in question was peripheral blood mononuclear cells (PBMCs), obtained at new diagnosis, from a patient treated with antithyroid drugs. Receptor source: a woman aged 35-60 years with Graves disease.

This clonotype was seen repeatedly, ten times or more. The chain employs TRBV11-3 and TRBJ1-1, with 9 bases identical to TRBD1. The germline V gene has CDR1 SGHNT and CDR2 YENEEA. V shed 3 bases, J shed 5 bases, and the junction held 4 bases outside the gene matches. This CDR3 is built from 14 residues. CDR3 loop: CASSFRQGVTEAFF. The CDR3 nucleotides read TGTGCCAGCAGCTTTCGACAGGGGGTTACTGAAGCTTTCTTT.

The chain is built from TRBV12-3 or TRBV12-4 and TRBJ1-2; TRBD1 matches 10 bases. The CDR3 consists of 15 residues. After removal of 1 base from V and 7 bases from J, the junction contained 6 bases not matched to a gene. The CDR3: CASSLGIGQGGGYTF. CDR3 coding DNA: TGTGCCAGCAGTTTAGGGATAGGACAGGGGGGTGGCTACACCTTC.

In its sample, this clonotype was seen many times. The chain uses TRBV6-2 or TRBV6-3 and TRBJ2-7; the match to TRBD2 covers 7 bases. The CDR3 is 16 amino acids. Germline V gene data show CDR1 as MNHEY and CDR2 as SVGEGT. With 4 bases clipped from V and 0 bases from J, the junction kept 9 bases outside the gene matches. The CDR3 region has the DNA TGTGCCAGCAGTTCCGCGGGACTAAGGACCTCCTACGAGCAGTACTTC. Amino acid sequence: CASSSAGLRTSYEQYF.

In its sample, this clonotype was seen many times. The CDR3 DNA reads as TGTGCCAGCAGAACGACAGAATATGGCTACACCTTC. Encoded protein: CASRTTEYGYTF. The chain has TRBV2 and TRBJ1-2, with a tentative D call TRBD1 (5 bases). This CDR3 has 12 residues. CDR1 and CDR2 (germline): SNHLY, FYNNEI. Trimming left V 6 bases short and J 5 bases short, with 10 bases between. Variable domain in full (rest from reference TRBV2 and TRBJ1-2): EPEVTQTPSHQVTQMGQEVILRCVPISNHLYFYWYRQILGQKVEFLVSFYNNEISEKSEIFDDQFSVERPDGSNFTLKIRSTKLEDSAMYFCASRTTEYGYTFGSGTRLTVV.

This clonotype was counted many times. The chain couples TRBV11-2 to TRBJ2-5, with 9 bases identical to TRBD1. Per the germline V gene, CDR1 is SGHAT and CDR2 is FQNNGV. The J segment lost 3 bases and the V segment lost 5 bases, leaving 10 bases of the junction unmatched. The CDR3 loop spans 16 amino acids. The CDR3 nucleotides are TGTGCCAGCAGCCAAAAGATCCGGGACAGGGAAGAGACCCAGTACTTC. This translates into CASSQKIRDREETQYF.

This clonotype was seen many times. CDR3 nucleotide sequence: TGTGCCAGCACCCAAGTCAACAGAAACACCGGGGAGCTGTTTTTT. Protein sequence: CASTQVNRNTGELFF. The V gene is TRBV12-3 or TRBV12-4, the J gene TRBJ2-2; D remains ambiguous. The CDR3 spans 15 residues. V gave up 7 bases and J gave up 2 bases, with 14 bases separating them.

The sample holds a few counts of this clonotype. The chain joins TRBV5-1 to TRBJ1-1; D is perhaps TRBD1 (5 bases). This CDR3 comprises 15 residues. Germline CDR1 and CDR2: SGHRS and YFSETQ. Trimming cost V 4 bases and J 1 base, with 14 bases left between them. CDR3 residues: CASSPQPGANTEAFF. The CDR3 DNA reads TGCGCCAGCAGCCCACAGCCCGGGGCGAACACTGAAGCTTTCTTT.

Ten or more counts support this clonotype. J is TRBJ1-2 and V is TRBV5-1; 8 bases are a match to TRBD1. Germline V gene data show CDR1 as SGHRS and CDR2 as YFSETQ. The CDR3 runs to 16 residues. V dropped 3 bases and J dropped 2; count of bases not matched to a gene: 9. The CDR3 spells CASSSTDRDLNYGYTF. In nucleotides, the CDR3 is TGCGCCAGCAGCTCAACGGACAGGGACTTAAACTATGGCTACACCTTC. Full variable domain (missing parts from reference TRBV5-1 and TRBJ1-2): KAGVTQTPRYLIKTRGQQVTLSCSPISGHRSVSWYQQTPGQGLQFLFEYFSETQRNKGNFPGRFSGRQFSNSRSEMNVSTLELGDSALYLCASSSTDRDLNYGYTFGSGTRLTVV.

As concerns this clonotype: A much larger clonotype is one base distant, so this may be a read error. This rearrangement joins TRBV7-9 to TRBJ2-1; TRBD2 might be the D (5 bases). The DNA end is a closer match to TRBJ2-5, so the J assignment may be wrong. This CDR3 region has 13 residues. CDR1 is SEHNR, CDR2 FQNEAQ, per germline (reference sequence). CDR3 sequence reads: CASSLREEETQYF. The CDR3 DNA reads as TGTGCCAGCAGCTTACGGGAAGAAGAGACCCAGTACTTC.

The V gene is TRBV11-1, the J gene TRBJ2-3; no firm D call. Germline V gene lookup returns CDR1 SGHAT and CDR2 FQDESV (reference sequence). This CDR3 is 15 amino acids long. Trimming pared 5 bases from V and 0 bases from J, leaving 12 bases between. CDR3 region: CASSVLISSTDTQYF. Here the CDR3 DNA reads TGTGCCAGCAGCGTCCTGATAAGTAGCACAGATACGCAGTATTTT.

This clonotype was seen at least ten times. This sequence joins TRBV11-3 and TRBJ2-1; 9 bases are shared with TRBD1. Losses at the gene ends were 8 bases for V and 5 bases for J; bases not matched to a gene: 7. The CDR3 is 14 residues long. Per germline, CDR1 SGHNT and CDR2 YENEEA. CDR3 amino acids: CASQGTGLNNEQFF. The CDR3 region has the DNA TGTGCCAGCCAGGGGACAGGGCTCAACAATGAGCAGTTCTTC.

A few counts support this clonotype. One end of the junction does not line up with germline, which may come from a read error. V is TRBV7-2 and J is TRBJ2-2, with a tentative D call TRBD2 (5 bases). Germline-derived CDR1 and CDR2 are SGHTA and FQGNSA. The CDR3 loop spans 13 amino acids. The CDR3 DNA is TGTGCCAGCAGCTTCGAAGGAATCGGGGAGCTGCTTTTT. Translating it yields CASSFEGIGELLF.

Ten or more counts support this clonotype. The chain is built from TRBV6-2 or TRBV6-3 and TRBJ2-3, with 8 nucleotides matching TRBD1. The CDR3 has 14 residues. CDR1 is MNHEY, CDR2 SVGEGT, per germline. V gave up 2 bases and J gave up 6 bases; unmatched junction bases: 4. The DNA for the CDR3 is TGTGCCAGCAGTTACCAGGGGGCGAGGGATACGCAGTATTTT. Its translation is CASSYQGARDTQYF.

The chain is built from TRBV12-3 or TRBV12-4 and TRBJ1-2; 8 bases are shared with TRBD1. CDR3 length: 13 residues. Unmatched junction bases numbered 9, after V lost 7 bases and J lost 8 bases. The CDR3 region has the DNA TGTGCCAGCACCCGGGGACAGGCGGTGGGCTACACCTTC. Amino acid sequence: CASTRGQAVGYTF.

Ten or more counts support this clonotype. V is TRBV6-2 or TRBV6-3 and J is TRBJ2-7; 9 bases line up with TRBD1. Per germline, CDR1 MNHEY and CDR2 SVGEGT. The CDR3 extends over 14 amino acids. With 9 bases clipped from V and 4 bases from J, the junction kept 10 bases outside the gene matches. The CDR3 loop reads CASTSDRGVYEQYF. The CDR3 DNA follows: TGTGCCAGTACCTCGGACAGGGGTGTATACGAGCAGTACTTC.

The table lists this clonotype with many counts. This chain links TRBV2 with TRBJ2-1, with 13 positions matching TRBD2. V lost 5 bases, J lost 4 bases, and 8 bases stayed unmatched. This CDR3 is 17 amino acids long. The V gene's germline CDR1 is SNHLY and CDR2 FYNNEI. The CDR3 region is CASSNRGLAGRYNEQFF. In DNA, the CDR3 is TGTGCCAGCAGTAACAGGGGACTAGCGGGGAGATACAATGAGCAGTTCTTC.

This chain joins TRBV20-1 and TRBJ1-3; D perhaps matches TRBD1 (5 bases). The CDR3 spans 15 residues. Trimming removed 3 bases from V and 4 bases from J, with 16 bases in between. In germline, CDR1 is DFQATT, CDR2 SNEGSKA (reference sequence). CDR3 sequence (DNA): TGCAGTGCTAGCGTAGGGACGTCTAGCGGAAACACCATATATTTT. This gives the protein CSASVGTSSGNTIYF.

The chain is built from TRBV20-1 and TRBJ1-5; tentatively, D is TRBD1 (5 bases). The germline gives CDR1 DFQATT, CDR2 SNEGSKA (reference sequence). This CDR3 contains 12 residues. The ends were cut back, 1 base at V and 8 bases at J, with 9 bases in the middle. The CDR3 bases are TGCAGTGCTAGAGCCCAGGGCAAGCCCCAGCATTTT. This gives the protein CSARAQGKPQHF.

This clonotype appeared a few times. The CDR3 coding sequence is TGTGCCAGCAGCCAAGTCTGGGGGGAGGGAGGCACCAAAAACATTCAGTACTTC. It encodes CASSQVWGEGGTKNIQYF. This chain uses TRBV3-1 with TRBJ2-4; 7 positions agree with TRBD2. The CDR3 contains 18 residues. CDR1 is LGHDT, CDR2 YNNKEL, per germline (reference sequence). Losses at the gene ends were 1 base for V and 2 bases for J; bases not matched to a gene: 11.

CDR3 amino acids: CASSLVPGGQETQYF. CDR3 bases: TGCGCCAGCAGCTTGGTTCCAGGCGGCCAAGAGACCCAGTACTTC. The chain uses TRBV5-1 and TRBJ2-5; D call uncertain. The CDR3 totals 15 residues. Trimming took off 0 bases at V and 1 base at J, with 10 bases between the two ends. From germline, CDR1 is SGHRS and CDR2 YFSETQ.

The V and J genes are TRBV20-1 and TRBJ2-3; possible D gene TRBD2, 5 bases. Trimming took 3 bases from V and 3 from J, leaving 10 bases between them. The germline CDR1 and CDR2 sequences are DFQATT and SNEGSKA (reference sequence). This CDR3 comprises 13 residues. This CDR3 is CSASMEETDTQYF. CDR3 nucleotides: TGCAGTGCTAGTATGGAGGAGACAGATACGCAGTATTTT.